These T cell receptor beta chains were read from a single sample in a study of cytomegalovirus exposure and HLA in healthy donors. Method: immunoSEQ multiplex PCR; TCRdb's copy keeps in-frame clones and lacks some. The sample includes 170,000 or so clones. The source material was PBMCs. These TCRs come from a man younger than 40 in good health and CMV-seronegative. Both conserved end residues are part of each CDR3. Fields, in order: V gene, J gene, CDR3 length, CDR3 protein.

V gene: TRBV2; J gene: TRBJ2-6; CDR3 length: 14; CDR3 protein: CASTRESGANVLTF
V gene: TRBV5-1; J gene: TRBJ2-2; CDR3 length: 15; CDR3 protein: CATGAGTGNTGELFF
V gene: TRBV19; J gene: TRBJ1-2; CDR3 length: 15; CDR3 protein: CASSIPMVAMADYTF
V gene: TRBV5-1; J gene: TRBJ2-7; CDR3 length: 14; CDR3 protein: CASSLRTESYEQYF
V gene: TRBV27; J gene: TRBJ1-2; CDR3 length: 15; CDR3 protein: CASSLYRGANYGYTF
V gene: TRBV2; J gene: TRBJ2-7; CDR3 length: 11; CDR3 protein: CASSAWREQYF
V gene: TRBV6-5; J gene: TRBJ2-1; CDR3 length: 15; CDR3 protein: CASSRLAGGVNEQFF
V gene: TRBV2; J gene: TRBJ1-1; CDR3 length: 15; CDR3 protein: CASSEAPGGVLSGFF
V gene: TRBV28; J gene: TRBJ1-1; CDR3 length: 15; CDR3 protein: CASSPHRGGGTEAFF
V gene: TRBV28; J gene: TRBJ1-1; CDR3 length: 16; CDR3 protein: CASSLFLMGGNTEAFF
V gene: TRBV7-9; J gene: TRBJ2-3; CDR3 length: 18; CDR3 protein: CASSARSGRPRSTDTQYF
V gene: TRBV27; J gene: TRBJ2-2; CDR3 length: 15; CDR3 protein: CASSLGAGNTGELFF
V gene: TRBV7-9; J gene: TRBJ2-7; CDR3 length: 14; CDR3 protein: CASSLGGFFYEQYF
V gene: TRBV5-1; J gene: TRBJ2-3; CDR3 length: 17; CDR3 protein: CASEQTGTSGSTDTQYF
V gene: TRBV6-1; J gene: -; CDR3 length: 12; CDR3 protein: CASSSPSYEQYF
V gene: TRBV27; J gene: TRBJ2-6; CDR3 length: 16; CDR3 protein: CASSLGSRAGANVLTF
V gene: TRBV19; J gene: TRBJ1-2; CDR3 length: 12; CDR3 protein: CASSRSGFGYTF
V gene: TRBV5-4; J gene: TRBJ2-7; CDR3 length: 15; CDR3 protein: CASSLPQGSIREQYF
V gene: TRBV28; J gene: TRBJ2-5; CDR3 length: 17; CDR3 protein: CASFSSQEFPGQETQYF
V gene: TRBV6-5; J gene: TRBJ1-2; CDR3 length: 14; CDR3 protein: CASRSDTQSYGYTF